Listed below are T cell receptor beta chains from one sample, sequenced in a study of T cell repertoires in cytomegalovirus infection. Their specific antigens are unknown. TCRdb used MiXCR to reprocess the reads, holding one entry per CDR3 protein. The table lists about 770,000 distinct CDR3 sequences, 25% to 35% of them singletons, with less than 15% in the top ten. This specimen was cultured CD8+ T cells from PBMCs, taken from culture after CMV antigen stimulation. The receptor source for this set is a human donor in good health (CMV status not recorded). Some clones in this sample may be carry-over from other donors' samples. Each CDR3 is given with its conserved first and last residue. The D gene is left open where the match is weak. Some rows have no size entry. The others give once, few or many, or a class for an expanded clone.

clone_size,d_call,v_call,j_call,cdr3_nt,cdr3_aa
many,-,TRBV7-2,TRBJ1-1,TGTGCCAGCAGCTTAGGGACGGCGGACACTGAAGCTTTCTTT,CASSLGTADTEAFF
-,-,TRBV27,TRBJ2-7,TGTGCCAGTGTAGGGACGGGTGGAAAGCAGTACTTC,CASVGTGGKQYF
few,TRBD2,TRBV9,TRBJ2-1,TGTGCCAGCAGCGTAGGGCCGGAACTAGCGGGGGGATCATATGAGCAGTTCTTC,CASSVGPELAGGSYEQFF
few,-,TRBV7-6,TRBJ2-2,TGTGCCAGCGCCCTAAGGTCCGGGGAGCTGTTTTTT,CASALRSGELFF
-,-,TRBV24-1,TRBJ2-3,TGTGCCACCACCGGTGTGGGGCACCTCGGGCCAGATACGCAGTATTTT,CATTGVGHLGPDTQYF
-,-,TRBV2,TRBJ2-1,TGTGCCAGCAAAAGCAGAGACTCCTACAATGAGCAGTTCTTC,CASKSRDSYNEQFF
-,-,TRBV7-9,TRBJ1-1,TGTGCCAGCAGCTTAGAAGTCGGACGGAGCACTGAAGCTTTCTTT,CASSLEVGRSTEAFF
-,TRBD2,TRBV12-3/TRBV12-4,TRBJ2-5,TGTGCCAGCAGCCGCGGCGGGGGGGCCCAAGAGACCCAGTACTTC,CASSRGGGAQETQYF
-,-,TRBV6-2/TRBV6-3,TRBJ2-5,TGTGCCAGCAGTTACTGGCAGGAAGAGACCCAGTACTTC,CASSYWQEETQYF
-,-,TRBV6-5,TRBJ2-2,TGTGCCAGCGGCCCAAACTTGGGAGCCGCGAACACCGGGGAGCTGTTTTTT,CASGPNLGAANTGELFF
-,-,TRBV19,TRBJ2-3,TGTGCCAGTAGTATAGTGGGGGCAAGCACAGATACGCAGTATTTT,CASSIVGASTDTQYF
few,-,TRBV27,TRBJ2-3,TGTGCCAGCAGTTTCCTTCCGGGCACCACAGATACGCAGTATTTT,CASSFLPGTTDTQYF
few,-,TRBV15,TRBJ1-4,TGTGCCACCAGCAGAGATCAGACTTATAATGAAAAACTGTTTTTT,CATSRDQTYNEKLFF
many,TRBD2,TRBV12-3/TRBV12-4,TRBJ2-5,TGTGCCAGCAGCTTCGTAACTAGCGCCCAAGAGACCCAGTACTTC,CASSFVTSAQETQYF
many,TRBD2,TRBV7-9,TRBJ2-2,TGTGCCAGCAGCTCCCAAAGCGGGGGGAACACCGGGGAGCTGTTTTTT,CASSSQSGGNTGELFF